Listed below are T cell receptor beta chains from one sample, sequenced in a study of cytomegalovirus exposure and HLA in healthy donors. Sequencing was performed with immunoSEQ multiplex PCR; in TCRdb, only in-frame clones are kept and a portion is missing. The sample carries about 180,000 clones, approximately 80% recorded once. Sequencing was performed on PBMCs. All receptors come from a girl aged 5-17 years in good health and CMV-seropositive. Both conserved end residues are trimmed from each CDR3. Each record gives: clone size, CDR3 length, V gene, CDR3 protein. Clone size appears in some rows only: once, few, many, or a class for an expanded clone.

abundance: few; len: 10; v_gene: TRBV5-1; CDR3aa: ASSLTGTEAF
abundance: few; len: 13; v_gene: TRBV30; CDR3aa: AWRHRDYPYNEQF
abundance: .; len: 17; v_gene: TRBV7-2; CDR3aa: ASSFLQLAGGTHRDTQY
abundance: .; len: 14; v_gene: TRBV7-9; CDR3aa: ASSLAGLISGNTIY
abundance: .; len: 13; v_gene: TRBV4-3; CDR3aa: ASSQVGDRDYGYT
abundance: .; len: 10; v_gene: TRBV11-1; CDR3aa: ASSLFKETQY
abundance: .; len: 15; v_gene: TRBV10-3; CDR3aa: AISEATSGRTSETQY
abundance: .; len: 11; v_gene: TRBV30; CDR3aa: AWSVLAAYEQY
abundance: .; len: 13; v_gene: TRBV15; CDR3aa: ATSRGPSGPKRLY
abundance: .; len: 12; v_gene: TRBV7-2; CDR3aa: ASSLALAGGEQY
abundance: .; len: 14; v_gene: TRBV25-1; CDR3aa: ASSVSLREGEDTQY
abundance: .; len: 13; v_gene: TRBV4-3; CDR3aa: ASSQIGDSGNTIY
abundance: .; len: 12; v_gene: TRBV19; CDR3aa: ARVDPGVDQPQH
abundance: few; len: 10; v_gene: TRBV28; CDR3aa: ASSVEYTEAF
abundance: .; len: 14; v_gene: TRBV4-3; CDR3aa: ASSQGVSGITDTQY
abundance: .; len: 11; v_gene: TRBV10-2; CDR3aa: ASSRDRGHIQY
abundance: .; len: 13; v_gene: TRBV11-2; CDR3aa: ASSLVLAVQETQY
abundance: .; len: 14; v_gene: TRBV29-1; CDR3aa: SVDGASGLSYNEQF
abundance: .; len: 14; v_gene: TRBV5-1; CDR3aa: ASSLTPQGTNEKLF
abundance: .; len: 17; v_gene: TRBV15; CDR3aa: ATPLGGAGVALSTDTQY
abundance: few; len: 13; v_gene: TRBV6-5; CDR3aa: ASSPDRGSLYEQY
abundance: .; len: 12; v_gene: TRBV7-9; CDR3aa: ASSVTGQNTEAF
abundance: .; len: 13; v_gene: TRBV5-4; CDR3aa: ASSLTPGQPYGYT
abundance: .; len: 12; v_gene: TRBV11-2; CDR3aa: ASSLVRRGYGYT
abundance: .; len: 12; v_gene: TRBV30; CDR3aa: AWSVQGVFEKLF
abundance: .; len: 9; v_gene: TRBV20-1; CDR3aa: SASTDTEAF
abundance: few; len: 12; v_gene: TRBV30; CDR3aa: AWSVDRGQRGYT
abundance: few; len: 13; v_gene: TRBV6-1; CDR3aa: ASSKTGGSSYEQY
abundance: .; len: 14; v_gene: TRBV10-3; CDR3aa: AISEPGTLRTDTQY
abundance: .; len: 11; v_gene: TRBV10-1; CDR3aa: ASSSGLVTEQF
abundance: .; len: 13; v_gene: TRBV30; CDR3aa: AWSMGLAGSNEQF
abundance: .; len: 12; v_gene: TRBV30; CDR3aa: AWSVGTGTDTQY
abundance: .; len: 13; v_gene: TRBV5-1; CDR3aa: ASSGLAGSAEEQY
abundance: .; len: 12; v_gene: TRBV7-9; CDR3aa: ASRVKVAGDTQY
abundance: few; len: 14; v_gene: TRBV5-6; CDR3aa: ASSSKYRDSPGKLF
abundance: .; len: 12; v_gene: TRBV7-2; CDR3aa: ASSPDRSNQPQH
abundance: .; len: 11; v_gene: TRBV19; CDR3aa: ASSTSGSYEQY
abundance: .; len: 12; v_gene: TRBV7-8; CDR3aa: ASRPAGFTSEAF
abundance: .; len: 10; v_gene: TRBV5-4; CDR3aa: ASSPRTGAAF
abundance: .; len: 11; v_gene: TRBV7-9; CDR3aa: ASSLVQVNEQF
abundance: .; len: 11; v_gene: TRBV18; CDR3aa: ASSPDSRYGYT
abundance: .; len: 11; v_gene: TRBV29-1; CDR3aa: SVLAANTGELF
abundance: .; len: 9; v_gene: TRBV6-5; CDR3aa: ASSSTYEQY
abundance: .; len: 14; v_gene: TRBV5-6; CDR3aa: ASSLAVGQEVYEQY
abundance: once; len: 12; v_gene: TRBV10-2; CDR3aa: ASSGTSVGYEQY
abundance: .; len: 9; v_gene: TRBV7-9; CDR3aa: ASNRNTEAF
abundance: .; len: 12; v_gene: TRBV5-4; CDR3aa: AYYLLAGDNEQF
abundance: .; len: 10; v_gene: TRBV27; CDR3aa: ASSHTLGEQY
abundance: .; len: 13; v_gene: TRBV11-2; CDR3aa: ASSSVLGGGETQY
abundance: few; len: 15; v_gene: TRBV27; CDR3aa: ASSIASGRARGNEQF